One sample yielded the 20 T cell receptor beta chains listed below, sequenced in a study of blood T cell repertoires in COVID-19. The method was immunoSEQ multiplex PCR; TCRdb's version includes in-frame clones alone and lacks a portion of them. The profile shows about 69,000 clones, 86% of them singletons. The sequenced sample was peripheral blood. Receptors originate from a man aged 40-50 years with COVID-19, enrolled during active disease.

The table lists this clone with a few counts. V and J are TRBV10-3 and TRBJ2-5, with a possible D match to TRBD1 (5 bases). Germline V gene lookup returns CDR1 ENHRY and CDR2 SYGVKD. The CDR3 consists of 13 residues. Trimming cost V 6 bases and J 4 bases, with 12 bases left between them. The CDR3 sequence: CAIRDFQGETQYF. The CDR3 bases are TGTGCCATCAGGGATTTCCAGGGAGAGACCCAGTACTTC.

The J gene is TRBJ1-5, the V gene TRBV5-4; TRBD1 might be the D (5 bases). The length of the CDR3 is 18 residues. Trimming pared 0 bases from V and 4 bases from J, leaving 20 bases between. Per germline, CDR1 SGHNT and CDR2 YYREEE (reference sequence). CDR3 bases: TGTGCCAGCAGCTTGGTCCTGGACATTATCGCTCCTAATCAGCCCCAGCATTTT. It is translated as CASSLVLDIIAPNQPQHF. The entire variable domain, with the rest obtained from reference TRBV5-4 and TRBJ1-5, is as follows: ETGVTQSPTHLIKTRGQQVTLRCSSQSGHNTVSWYQQALGQGPQFIFQYYREEENGRGNFPPRFSGLQFPNYSSELNVNALELDDSALYLCASSLVLDIIAPNQPQHFGDGTRLSIL.

V and J are TRBV25-1 and TRBJ2-7, with 12 positions matching TRBD2. In germline, CDR1 is MGHDK, CDR2 SYGVNS. Trimming cost V 4 bases and J 2 bases; bases outside gene matches: 0. This CDR3 region has 14 residues. CDR3: CASSASGRAYEQYF. For the CDR3, the DNA is TGTGCCAGCAGTGCTAGCGGGAGGGCCTACGAGCAGTACTTC.

This clone has a single count. V is TRBV3-1 (or the pseudogene TRBV3-2) and J is TRBJ2-2; TRBD1 matches at 9 bases. With V trimmed by 4 bases and J by 7 bases, 10 bases remained unmatched. CDR1 and CDR2 from the germline V gene are LGHDT and YNNKEL (reference sequence). CDR3 length equals 16 residues. The CDR3 DNA reads TGTGCCAGCAGCCGCCGGGGACAGGGCTTTGTCGGGGAGCTGTTTTTT. It is translated as CASSRRGQGFVGELFF.

The chain carries TRBV2 and TRBJ1-4; the D gene is possibly TRBD1 (5 bases). CDR3 length: 14 amino acids. Trimming pared 11 bases from V and 3 bases from J, leaving 16 bases between. Germline CDR1 reads SNHLY; CDR2 reads FYNNEI. The CDR3 loop is CAEGGQGSNEKLFF. CDR3 nucleotide sequence: TGTGCCGAAGGTGGGCAGGGCTCTAATGAAAAACTGTTTTTT.

The chain uses TRBV10-3 and TRBJ1-3, with D perhaps TRBD1 (6 bases). Trimming left V 6 bases short and J 0 bases short, with 18 bases between. Germline-derived CDR1 and CDR2 are ENHRY and SYGVKD. This CDR3 is built from 17 residues. The CDR3 DNA reads as TGTGCCATCAGACCCGGGACAATCAACCTCTCTGGAAACACCATATATTTT. Translating it yields CAIRPGTINLSGNTIYF.

The rearrangement links TRBV6-5 to TRBJ1-3; no clear D. The CDR3 loop spans 12 amino acids. V was shortened by 7 bases and J by 1 base, with 5 bases between the two germline ends. The germline V gene has CDR1 MNHEY and CDR2 SVGAGI. The CDR3 spells CASMTSGNTIYF. The CDR3 DNA sequence: TGTGCCAGCATGACTTCTGGAAACACCATATATTTT.

The table lists this clone with a few counts. The chain employs TRBV9 and TRBJ1-1; unclear D gene. The CDR3 is 14 amino acids. CDR1 is SGDLS and CDR2 is YYNGEE in the germline V gene. V lost 0 bases and J 4 bases, leaving 10 bases between the germline ends. The CDR3: CASSVAVGPTEAFF. CDR3 bases: TGTGCCAGCAGCGTAGCTGTGGGCCCCACTGAAGCTTTCTTT.

This chain connects TRBV10-3 to TRBJ2-6; tentatively, D is TRBD1 (6 bases). Germline V CDR1 and CDR2: ENHRY, SYGVKD. The CDR3 runs 16 residues. Trimming pared 6 bases from V and 0 bases from J, leaving 12 bases between. The CDR3 nucleotides are TGTGCCATCAGCCACGGACAGCCCTCTGGGGCCAACGTCCTGACTTTC. This codes for CAISHGQPSGANVLTF.

This chain uses TRBV2 with TRBJ2-1; 12 nucleotides agree with TRBD2. There are 15 residues in the CDR3. After removal of 5 bases from V and 5 bases from J, the junction contained 4 bases not matched to a gene. Germline values: CDR1 SNHLY, CDR2 FYNNEI. The DNA for the CDR3 is TGTGCCAGCAGTTCTAGCGGGGGGGCGCACAATGAGCAGTTCTTC. Protein product: CASSSSGGAHNEQFF.

This chain links TRBV12-5 with TRBJ2-1; unclear D gene. CDR3 size: 14 residues. V was shortened by 1 base and J by 7 bases, with 11 bases between the two germline ends. Germline CDR1 LGHNT, CDR2 FRNRAP. This CDR3 reads CASGLGLRGNEQFF. The CDR3 DNA follows: TGTGCTAGTGGTTTGGGACTTCGCGGAAATGAGCAGTTCTTC.

The gene calls are TRBV24-1 and TRBJ2-3, with 13 bases that match TRBD2. V was pared by 7 bases and J by 9 bases, with 6 bases of the junction left unmatched. The CDR3 spans 14 residues. CDR1 and CDR2 from the germline V gene are KGHDR and SFDVKD. The CDR3 here is CATSGLAGAETQYF. CDR3 nucleotide sequence: TGTGCCACCAGCGGACTAGCGGGGGCGGAAACGCAGTATTTT.

The chain carries TRBV15 and TRBJ2-3, with unresolved D. This CDR3 region has 15 residues. Germline V gene sequence: CDR1 LNHNV, CDR2 YYDKDF (reference sequence). The V gene lost 0 bases and the J gene lost 3 bases, with 10 bases spanning the gap. The CDR3 loop is CATSRDFAETDTQYF. As DNA, the CDR3 is TGTGCCACCAGCAGAGATTTTGCGGAAACAGATACGCAGTATTTT.

The sample holds one count of this clone. This rearrangement joins TRBV3-1 (or the pseudogene TRBV3-2) to TRBJ1-5; D is unresolved. CDR3 length: 14 amino acids. Looked up from germline, CDR1 is LGHDT and CDR2 is YNNKEL (reference sequence). V lost 4 bases to trimming and J lost 6 bases, with 13 bases between them. The CDR3 is CASSPSGWGQPQHF. CDR3 nucleotides: TGTGCCAGCAGCCCCTCGGGGTGGGGTCAGCCCCAGCATTTT.

This clone has only one observation. The V call is TRBV5-1, the J call TRBJ2-5; 7 bases align to TRBD1. Trimming cost V 4 bases and J 5 bases; bases outside gene matches: 5. The CDR3 is made up of 13 amino acids. The germline V gene encodes CDR1 SGHRS and CDR2 YFSETQ. Here the CDR3 DNA reads TGCGCCAGCAGCGAGGGGGCATGGGAGACCCAGTACTTC. It is translated as CASSEGAWETQYF.

This clone appeared once. The chain joins TRBV27 to TRBJ1-6; 7 nucleotides match TRBD1. The CDR3 extends over 14 amino acids. The J segment lost 10 bases and the V segment lost 6 bases, leaving 9 bases of the junction unmatched. Germline values: CDR1 MNHEY, CDR2 SMNVEV (reference sequence). The CDR3 reads CASSPDRVESPLHF. CDR3 in DNA: TGTGCCAGCAGCCCCGACAGGGTAGAATCACCCCTCCACTTT.

The rearrangement links TRBV3-1 (or the pseudogene TRBV3-2) to TRBJ1-2, with 8 nucleotides matching TRBD1. Unmatched junction bases numbered 5, after V lost 4 bases and J lost 4 bases. This CDR3 has 14 amino acids. Germline CDR1 LGHDT, CDR2 YNNKEL (reference sequence). The CDR3 bases are TGTGCCAGCAGCCCATCACAGGGGGGCTATGGCTACACCTTC. This translates into CASSPSQGGYGYTF.

The chain recombines TRBV15 with TRBJ1-2, with D unclear. Germline values: CDR1 LNHNV, CDR2 YYDKDF (reference sequence). This CDR3 is 16 amino acids long. Trimming took off 0 bases at V and 5 bases at J, with 16 bases between the two ends. The CDR3 DNA sequence: TGTGCCACCAGCAGAGATCATACGGCGGGCACTTATGGCTACACCTTC. Translation gives CATSRDHTAGTYGYTF. Full variable domain (outside the CDR3, taken from reference TRBV15 and TRBJ1-2): DAMVIQNPRYQVTQFGKPVTLSCSQTLNHNVMYWYQQKSSQAPKLLFHYYDKDFNNEADTPDNFQSRRPNTSFCFLDIRSPGLGDTAMYLCATSRDHTAGTYGYTFGSGTRLTVV.

V and J are TRBV4-2 and TRBJ2-7, with D maybe TRBD2 (5 bases). V was pared by 4 bases and J by 4 bases, with 14 bases between. In germline, CDR1 is LGHNA, CDR2 YNFKEQ. The CDR3 consists of 14 residues. CDR3: CASSRDLGVYEQYF. The CDR3 DNA reads as TGTGCCAGCAGCCGAGACTTGGGAGTTTACGAGCAGTACTTC.

The V and J genes are TRBV5-4 and TRBJ1-3, with D perhaps TRBD1 (5 bases). Germline CDR1 reads SGHNT; CDR2 reads YYREEE (reference sequence). Trimming pared 2 bases from V and 0 bases from J, leaving 15 bases between. The CDR3 sequence is 17 residues long. The DNA for the CDR3 is TGTGCCAGCAGCTTTAACGCGGGACGGTACTCTGGAAACACCATATATTTT. Translated: CASSFNAGRYSGNTIYF.